This T cell receptor beta chain is from a study of T cell responses to AZD1222 COVID-19 vaccine. Overall study results and limits: There were mostly white British donors and more females than males, and clonal diversity was possibly underestimated. Regions 160-218 and 743-854 held dominance among vaccine-associated CD4 TCRs, which spanned spike. Among those given AZD1222, only five or six were seropositive at baseline.

Produced via immunoSEQ multiplex PCR; TCRdb's table is partial and in-frame only. The profile covers some 100,000 clones, with around 87% appearing a single time and under 4.5% taken by the ten largest. This CDR3 is built from 14 residues. Germline loops: CDR1 MNHEY, CDR2 SVGAGI. Trimming pared 2 bases from V and 2 bases from J, leaving 10 bases between. A single count supports this clone. The antigen remains undetermined. The source was peripheral blood, collected on day 0 of MenACWY control vaccination. The receptor was derived from an adult in good health. The chain has TRBV6-5 and TRBJ2-7; weak D call: TRBD1 (7 bases). The CDR3: CASSYQGGPYEQYF. The CDR3 nucleotides read TGTGCCAGCAGTTACCAGGGGGGACCCTACGAGCAGTACTTC.